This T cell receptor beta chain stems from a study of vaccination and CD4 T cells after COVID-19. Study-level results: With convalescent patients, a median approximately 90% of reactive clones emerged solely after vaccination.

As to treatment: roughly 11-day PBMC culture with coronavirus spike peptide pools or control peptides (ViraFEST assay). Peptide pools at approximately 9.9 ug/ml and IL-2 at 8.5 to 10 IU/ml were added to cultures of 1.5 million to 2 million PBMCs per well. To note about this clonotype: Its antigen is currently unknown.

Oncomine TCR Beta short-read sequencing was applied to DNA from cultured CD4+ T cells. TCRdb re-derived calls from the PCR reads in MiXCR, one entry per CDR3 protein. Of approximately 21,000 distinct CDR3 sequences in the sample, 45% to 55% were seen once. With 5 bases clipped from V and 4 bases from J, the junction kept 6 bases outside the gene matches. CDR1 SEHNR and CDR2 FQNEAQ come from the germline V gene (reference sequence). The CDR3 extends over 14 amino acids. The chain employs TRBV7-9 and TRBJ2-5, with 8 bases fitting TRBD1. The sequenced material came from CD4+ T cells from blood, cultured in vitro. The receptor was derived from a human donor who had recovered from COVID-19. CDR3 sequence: CASSADRGRETQYF. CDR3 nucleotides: TGTGCCAGCAGCGCCGACAGGGGACGAGAGACCCAGTACTTC.